The 27 T cell receptor beta chains presented below share a single source sample, sequenced in a study of naive and memory T cell subsets. An equimolar mix of two oligonucleotides served as the beta constant-region primer for TRBC1 and TRBC2. Ligated cDNA was amplified by four rounds of PCR with nested alpha and beta constant-region primers and SP2. TCRdb used MiXCR to reprocess the UMI-ligation and nested PCR reads, holding one entry per CDR3 protein. The sample carries more than 95,000 distinct CDR3 sequences, more than 12% recorded once. The antigens for these receptors are not known. Findings of the study overall: Naive repertoires, especially CD8, held a few larger clonotypes, possibly memory cells re-expressing CD45RA.

The sample comprised naive CD8+ T cells from blood. These receptors came from a human donor in good health.

This clonotype appeared a few times. This chain joins TRBV18 and TRBJ1-1; no definite D call. Germline loops: CDR1 KGHSH, CDR2 LQKENI. The CDR3 is made up of 14 amino acids. V lost 0 bases, J lost 2 bases, and 7 bases lay in between. The chain's CDR3 is CASSPPWPNTEAFF. CDR3 nucleotide sequence: TGTGCCAGCTCACCACCATGGCCTAACACTGAAGCTTTCTTT.

This clonotype was detected a few times. This chain uses TRBV4-2 with TRBJ2-3, with 7 bases fitting TRBD2. The CDR3 extends over 15 amino acids. The germline gives CDR1 LGHNA, CDR2 YNFKEQ. Trimming cost V 4 bases and J 0 bases; bases outside gene matches: 4. CDR3 nucleotides: TGTGCCAGCAGCCTACTAGCGCAGAGCACAGATACGCAGTATTTT. Translation gives CASSLLAQSTDTQYF.

The rearrangement links TRBV20-1 to TRBJ1-2, with unresolved D. CDR3 size: 14 residues. Germline-derived CDR1 and CDR2 are DFQATT and SNEGSKA (reference sequence). Trimming left V 6 bases short and J 2 bases short, with 16 bases between. CDR3 protein: CSAQEDFMNYGYTF. The DNA of the CDR3 is TGCAGTGCGCAAGAGGACTTCATGAACTATGGCTACACCTTC.

The genes are TRBV7-6 and TRBJ2-1; a possible D gene is TRBD2 (6 bases). V lost 4 bases to trimming and J lost 8 bases, with 6 bases between them. Germline V CDR1 and CDR2: SGHVS, FNYEAQ. The CDR3 consists of 11 residues. Written as DNA, the CDR3 is TGTGCCAGCAGCTGGAGGGATGAGCAGTTCTTC. It yields the protein CASSWRDEQFF.

This chain joins TRBV13 and TRBJ2-1; TRBD2 matches at 14 bases. Germline V gene sequence: CDR1 PRHDT, CDR2 FYEKMQ (reference sequence). CDR3 length: 16 amino acids. The junction had 9 bases not matched to a gene; V was cut back by 5 bases and J by 9 bases. The CDR3 DNA reads TGTGCCAGCAGCCTGGGACTAGCGGGAGTTATAGGTGAGCAGTTCTTC. Its protein product is CASSLGLAGVIGEQFF.

The rearrangement uses TRBV27 and TRBJ1-2, with unresolved D. The CDR3 has 13 amino acids. Trimming pared 6 bases from V and 4 bases from J, leaving 12 bases between. Per germline, CDR1 MNHEY and CDR2 SMNVEV (reference sequence). The CDR3 nucleotides read TGTGCCAGCAGCCAAGTAGGTGGCTATGGCTACACCTTC. It encodes CASSQVGGYGYTF.

This clonotype was seen a handful of times. J is TRBJ2-5 and V is TRBV30, with a weak D call TRBD2 (6 bases). The V end lost 5 bases, the J end lost 0 bases, and 13 bases lay between the germline ends. This CDR3 is built from 14 residues. Looked up from germline, CDR1 is GTSNPN and CDR2 is SVGIG (reference sequence). The CDR3 sequence is CAWLAEGNQETQYF. CDR3 DNA: TGTGCCTGGTTAGCGGAAGGGAACCAAGAGACCCAGTACTTC.

This clonotype appeared many times. This chain uses TRBV11-2 with TRBJ2-1; D may be TRBD1 (5 bases). V gave up 3 bases and J gave up 4 bases, with 19 bases separating them. CDR1 and CDR2 from the germline V gene are SGHAT and FQNNGV. The CDR3 has 17 amino acids. The DNA for the CDR3 is TGTGCCAGCAGCTTTTCCCCAGGGTTGACGAGGTACAATGAGCAGTTCTTC. Encoded protein: CASSFSPGLTRYNEQFF.

J is TRBJ2-7 and V is TRBV7-9; 9 bases align to TRBD1. V dropped 5 bases and J dropped 11; count of bases not matched to a gene: 16. The CDR3 contains 15 residues. CDR1 SEHNR and CDR2 FQNEAQ come from the germline V gene (reference sequence). CDR3 region: CASSDRTGTGSMEYF. CDR3 DNA sequence: TGTGCCAGCAGCGACAGAACCGGGACAGGGTCTATGGAGTACTTC.

This chain uses TRBV7-9 with TRBJ2-1; 9 bases agree with TRBD2. V lost 3 bases and J lost 2; bases outside the gene matches: 5. This CDR3 has 16 amino acids. Germline V gene data show CDR1 as SEHNR and CDR2 as FQNEAQ (reference sequence). In DNA, the CDR3 is TGTGCCAGCAGCTTTGGGATAGCGGGGGCCTACAATGAGCAGTTCTTC. Amino acid sequence: CASSFGIAGAYNEQFF. Combining the CDR3 with reference TRBV7-9 and TRBJ2-1 gives the whole variable domain DTGVSQNPRHKITKRGQNVTFRCDPISEHNRLYWYRQTLGQGPEFLTYFQNEAQLEKSRLLSDRFSAERPKGSFSTLEIQRTEQGDSAMYLCASSFGIAGAYNEQFFGPGTRLTVL.

This chain joins TRBV7-9 and TRBJ1-6; 8 bases line up with TRBD1. The CDR3 sequence is 15 residues long. The V gene end was trimmed by 1 base and the J gene end by 7 bases; junction bases not matched to a gene: 3. Germline V gene lookup returns CDR1 SEHNR and CDR2 FQNEAQ (reference sequence). The CDR3 loop reads CASSLEQGANSPLHF. The CDR3 coding sequence is TGTGCCAGCAGCTTAGAGCAGGGGGCGAATTCACCCCTCCACTTT.

This clonotype was detected a few times. This rearrangement joins TRBV29-1 to TRBJ2-3; D gene uncertain. The CDR3 is 13 residues long. V lost 7 bases, J lost 0 bases, and 11 bases lay in between. Germline V gene sequence: CDR1 SQVTM, CDR2 ANQGSEA. The CDR3 spells CSAAPPSTDTQYF. DNA for the CDR3: TGCAGCGCGGCCCCGCCTAGCACAGATACGCAGTATTTT.

This clonotype was detected a few times. The chain employs TRBV4-3 and TRBJ1-3; D ambiguous. There are 16 residues in the CDR3. V lost 0 bases, J lost 1 base, and 10 bases lay in between. Germline values: CDR1 LGHNA, CDR2 YSLEER. The CDR3 sequence is CASSQDRGSSGNTIYF. CDR3 sequence (DNA): TGCGCCAGCAGCCAAGATAGAGGTTCATCTGGAAACACCATATATTTT.

This clonotype has only a few counts. The chain has TRBV4-1 and TRBJ2-2; 8 nucleotides align to TRBD2. The V segment lost 0 bases and the J segment 6 bases; nucleotides outside the gene matches: 6. CDR3 length: 16 amino acids. Germline V gene data show CDR1 as MGHRA and CDR2 as YSYEKL. CDR3 region: CASSQDVGLVPGELFF. CDR3 DNA: TGCGCCAGCAGCCAAGATGTGGGACTAGTCCCCGGGGAGCTGTTTTTT.

The rearrangement links TRBV30 to TRBJ2-7, with D possibly TRBD2 on 6 matching bases. Germline V CDR1 and CDR2: GTSNPN, SVGIG (reference sequence). The CDR3 is made up of 14 amino acids. Trimming shortened V by 5 bases and J by 1 base, and 15 bases separated the two germline ends. CDR3 region: CAWRSLGTSYEQYF. CDR3 in DNA: TGTGCCTGGCGAAGTCTGGGGACTTCCTACGAGCAGTACTTC. Based on the CDR3 plus reference TRBV30 and TRBJ2-7, the full variable domain is SQTIHQWPATLVQPVGSPLSLECTVEGTSNPNLYWYRQAAGRGLQLLFYSVGIGQISSEVPQNLSASRPQDRQFILSSKKLLLSDSGFYLCAWRSLGTSYEQYFGPGTRLTVT.

There are a few counts of this clonotype. The genes are TRBV24-1 and TRBJ2-1; D may be TRBD1 or TRBD2 (5 bases each). The germline CDR1 and CDR2 sequences are KGHDR and SFDVKD. The ends were cut back, 5 bases at V and 10 bases at J, with 11 bases in the middle. The CDR3 is 12 amino acids. CDR3 coding DNA: TGTGCCACCAGTGCAGATTGGGGGGAGCAGTTCTTC. Its translation: CATSADWGEQFF.

This clonotype was counted at least ten times. The chain links TRBV12-5 to TRBJ2-5, with a possible D match to TRBD2 (6 bases). The V gene lost 5 bases and the J gene lost 1 base, with 8 bases spanning the gap. CDR3 size: 13 residues. Germline CDR1 LGHNT, CDR2 FRNRAP. For the CDR3, the DNA is TGTGCTAGTGGTCGGGACTCCCAAGAGACCCAGTACTTC. Translating gives CASGRDSQETQYF.

This clonotype showed up many times. The J gene is TRBJ2-3, the V gene TRBV9, with D perhaps TRBD2 (7 bases). This CDR3 has 17 residues. Trimming removed 4 bases at V and 4 bases at J, with 22 bases between. CDR1 and CDR2 (germline): SGDLS, YYNGEE. The CDR3 nucleotides read TGTGCCAGCAGCCCTTCGGACAGCGGGATGCCTCCAGATACGCAGTATTTT. Protein sequence: CASSPSDSGMPPDTQYF.

The table lists this clonotype with many counts. The chain uses TRBV29-1 and TRBJ2-1; D is perhaps TRBD2 (5 bases). The CDR3 is 14 residues long. Germline CDR1 and CDR2: SQVTM and ANQGSEA. CDR3 protein: CSLPGFNDLNEQFF. CDR3 nucleotide sequence: TGCAGTTTGCCGGGATTTAACGACCTCAATGAGCAGTTCTTC.

The J gene is TRBJ1-1, the V gene TRBV7-9; 8 nucleotides match TRBD1. Germline CDR1 reads SEHNR; CDR2 reads FQNEAQ (reference sequence). V trimming: 4 bases; J trimming: 1 base; junction bases outside the gene matches: 5. This CDR3 comprises 15 residues. The CDR3 protein is CASSWSTGENTEAFF. DNA for the CDR3: TGTGCCAGCAGCTGGTCGACAGGGGAGAACACTGAAGCTTTCTTT.

At least ten counts were recorded for this clonotype. V and J are TRBV12-3 or TRBV12-4 and TRBJ1-2; 11 nucleotides line up with TRBD1. The CDR3 is 16 residues long. With V trimmed by 4 bases and J by 7 bases, 11 bases remained unmatched. CDR3 sequence reads: CASSSGQGAVDSGYTF. CDR3 coding DNA: TGTGCCAGCAGTTCCGGACAGGGGGCAGTCGATTCTGGCTACACCTTC.

CDR3 sequence: CASSPWFGTSYEQYF. In DNA, the CDR3 is TGTGCCAGCAGCCCCTGGTTCGGGACTTCCTACGAGCAGTACTTC. This sequence joins TRBV4-2 and TRBJ2-7, with D perhaps matching TRBD2 (6 bases). CDR3 length: 15 residues. V gave up 4 bases and J gave up 1 base, with 14 bases separating them. Germline V gene data show CDR1 as LGHNA and CDR2 as YNFKEQ.

A few counts support this clonotype. This rearrangement joins TRBV3-1 to TRBJ1-1, with a weak D call TRBD1 (6 bases). The CDR3 has 12 residues. Germline V gene sequence: CDR1 LGHDT, CDR2 YNNKEL (reference sequence). V lost 6 bases and J 8 bases, leaving 13 bases between the germline ends. The CDR3 loop reads CASRQGTKEAFF. CDR3 DNA: TGTGCCAGCAGGCAGGGGACGAAGGAAGCTTTCTTT.

This clonotype showed up just a few times. The V gene is TRBV4-2, the J gene TRBJ2-7; D call uncertain. V gave up 1 base and J gave up 4 bases, with 8 bases separating them. CDR3 length equals 13 residues. Germline V lookup: CDR1 LGHNA, CDR2 YNFKEQ. The CDR3, as DNA: TGTGCCAGCAGCCAAGGGCCTGGGTACGAGCAGTACTTC. It encodes CASSQGPGYEQYF.

The chain is built from TRBV7-9 and TRBJ2-3, with D uncertain. The CDR3 is made up of 13 amino acids. V was cut by 9 bases and J by 6 bases, with 16 bases left in between. Germline-derived CDR1 and CDR2 are SEHNR and FQNEAQ (reference sequence). The CDR3 DNA is TGTGCCAGTACTGCCTCCCTTCTTGATACGCAGTATTTT. Protein sequence: CASTASLLDTQYF.

This clonotype occurred many times. V is TRBV12-3 or TRBV12-4 and J is TRBJ2-7, with D unclear. V gave up 3 bases and J gave up 9 bases, with 12 bases separating them. The CDR3 covers 12 residues. CDR3 nucleotide sequence: TGTGCCAGCAGTTTTGTGGAGCTCAGGCAGTACTTC. This encodes CASSFVELRQYF.

There are many counts of this clonotype. The rearrangement joins TRBV12-3 or TRBV12-4 to TRBJ2-3; D gene uncertain. V was pared by 6 bases and J by 0 bases, with 7 bases between. CDR3 length equals 13 residues. Here the CDR3 DNA reads TGTGCCAGCAGACAGACTAGCACAGATACGCAGTATTTT. This gives the protein CASRQTSTDTQYF.